These T cell receptor beta chains were read from a single sample in a study of blood T cell repertoires in COVID-19. Sequencing was performed with immunoSEQ multiplex PCR; in TCRdb, only in-frame clones are kept and a portion is missing. The table shows some 93,000 clones, with around four fifths occurring only once. Input material: peripheral blood. These receptors all stem from a man aged 70-80 years with acute or convalescent COVID-19. The CDR3 runs from the conserved cysteine through the conserved F or W. Fields, in order: D gene, J gene, CDR3 length, clone size, V gene, CDR3 DNA, CDR3 protein. A D gene is named only where the DNA matches it firmly. Clone size is shown for a subset of rows, as once, few, many or a class of expanded clone.

D gene: TRBD1; J gene: TRBJ1-1; CDR3 length: 15; clone size: .; V gene: TRBV5-1; CDR3 DNA: TGCGCCAGCAGCAGAACAGGGGGTTTGAGCACTGAAGCTTTCTTT; CDR3 protein: CASSRTGGLSTEAFF
D gene: .; J gene: TRBJ1-6; CDR3 length: 14; clone size: .; V gene: TRBV10-3; CDR3 DNA: TGTGCCATCAGTGCGGGTGGAGGCAATTCACCCCTCCACTTT; CDR3 protein: CAISAGGGNSPLHF
D gene: TRBD2; J gene: TRBJ2-2; CDR3 length: 15; clone size: few; V gene: TRBV27; CDR3 DNA: TGTGCCAGCAGTTTGGGGAGCGGGGTTACCGGGGAGCTGTTTTTT; CDR3 protein: CASSLGSGVTGELFF
D gene: TRBD1; J gene: TRBJ2-5; CDR3 length: 16; clone size: .; V gene: TRBV7-9; CDR3 DNA: TGTGCCAGCAGCTTAGCAACAGGGGCCATCCAAGAGACCCAGTACTTC; CDR3 protein: CASSLATGAIQETQYF
D gene: .; J gene: TRBJ2-7; CDR3 length: 15; clone size: .; V gene: TRBV4-2; CDR3 DNA: TGTGCCAGCACCTCAGACGTAGGACTATCCTACGAGCAGTACTTC; CDR3 protein: CASTSDVGLSYEQYF
D gene: .; J gene: TRBJ2-3; CDR3 length: 14; clone size: .; V gene: TRBV6-6; CDR3 DNA: TGTGCCAGCAGTTATTTAGCGGGCACAGATACGCAGTATTTT; CDR3 protein: CASSYLAGTDTQYF
D gene: .; J gene: TRBJ2-7; CDR3 length: 14; clone size: few; V gene: TRBV7-2; CDR3 DNA: TGTGCCAGCAGCTTACAGGGTCAGTCATACGAGCAGTACTTC; CDR3 protein: CASSLQGQSYEQYF
D gene: .; J gene: TRBJ2-2; CDR3 length: 17; clone size: .; V gene: TRBV5-4; CDR3 DNA: TGTGCCAGCAGCTTACCGCCCGGAATGGGAGACACCGGGGAGCTGTTTTTT; CDR3 protein: CASSLPPGMGDTGELFF
D gene: .; J gene: TRBJ1-2; CDR3 length: 13; clone size: .; V gene: TRBV28; CDR3 DNA: TGTGCCAGCAGTTTTTCAGGGAACTATGGCTACACCTTC; CDR3 protein: CASSFSGNYGYTF
D gene: TRBD2; J gene: TRBJ2-3; CDR3 length: 14; clone size: .; V gene: TRBV6-2/TRBV6-3; CDR3 DNA: TGTGCCAGCAGCCGAGCGGGGACCACAGATACGCAGTATTTT; CDR3 protein: CASSRAGTTDTQYF
D gene: .; J gene: TRBJ1-1; CDR3 length: 14; clone size: .; V gene: TRBV7-7; CDR3 DNA: TGTGCTAGCAGCAGCGGGATTGAGTCCACTGAAGCTTTCTTT; CDR3 protein: CASSSGIESTEAFF
D gene: .; J gene: TRBJ1-5; CDR3 length: 14; clone size: few; V gene: TRBV6-2/TRBV6-3; CDR3 DNA: TGTGCCAGCACCCCACCGGGGGGCAATCAGCCCCAGCATTTT; CDR3 protein: CASTPPGGNQPQHF
D gene: .; J gene: TRBJ2-1; CDR3 length: 16; clone size: .; V gene: TRBV24-1; CDR3 DNA: TGTGCCACCAGTGTAGTAGCGGAAAGCTCCTACAATGAGCAGTTCTTC; CDR3 protein: CATSVVAESSYNEQFF
D gene: .; J gene: TRBJ2-3; CDR3 length: 14; clone size: .; V gene: TRBV27; CDR3 DNA: TGTGCCAGCAGTTTAGGCGGGGGCCCAGATACGCAGTATTTT; CDR3 protein: CASSLGGGPDTQYF
D gene: .; J gene: TRBJ1-2; CDR3 length: 14; clone size: .; V gene: TRBV5-1; CDR3 DNA: TGCGCCAGCAGCGCCTCAGGGGTTAACTATGGCTACACCTTC; CDR3 protein: CASSASGVNYGYTF
D gene: .; J gene: TRBJ2-3; CDR3 length: 18; clone size: .; V gene: TRBV5-1; CDR3 DNA: TGCGCCAGCAGCTTGGTTGCAGGCGCCTCCACCTACTTCCGAACGCAGTATTTT; CDR3 protein: CASSLVAGASTYFRTQYF